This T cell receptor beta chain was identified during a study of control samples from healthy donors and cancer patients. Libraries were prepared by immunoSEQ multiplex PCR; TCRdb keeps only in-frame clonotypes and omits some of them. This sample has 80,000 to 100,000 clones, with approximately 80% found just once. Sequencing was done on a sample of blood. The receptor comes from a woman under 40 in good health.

The CDR3 DNA sequence: TGTGCCAGCAGCCCTGGGCGGGCGAACACCGGGGAGCTGTTTTTT. Protein: CASSPGRANTGELFF. The rearrangement uses TRBV5-4 and TRBJ2-2, with a tentative D call TRBD2 (5 bases). CDR1 and CDR2 (germline): SGHNT, YYREEE (reference sequence). Between the trimmed V and J ends, which lost 4 bases and 0 bases, there was a span of 10 bases. The CDR3 loop spans 15 amino acids.